A selection of T cell receptor beta chains follows, all from one sample in a study of T cell changes during pregnancy in multiple sclerosis. The table came from immunoSEQ multiplex PCR; TCRdb's copy has only in-frame clones and leaves some out. The table has 57,000 or so clones, 85% to 95% seen once. Sample: peripheral blood, taken after pregnancy. These receptors came from a female donor in good health, enrolled as a control in a pregnancy study. The CDR3 runs from the conserved cysteine through the conserved F or W. D genes are given only for firm matches. Part of the rows lack a size; the others show once, few, many or a class for expanded clones.

v_gene: TRBV28; d_gene: -; abundance: -; j_gene: TRBJ2-7; CDR3nt: TGTGCCAGCAGCATCGGGGGTGGGGGAGCGGCTAGCGAGCAGTACTTC; CDR3aa: CASSIGGGGAASEQYF
v_gene: TRBV4-3; d_gene: TRBD1; abundance: -; j_gene: TRBJ2-1; CDR3nt: TGCGCCAGCAGCCAAGATAAGGGACAGGCCAGGCGATCAGGGCAGTTCTTC; CDR3aa: CASSQDKGQARRSGQFF
v_gene: TRBV11-1; d_gene: TRBD1; abundance: -; j_gene: TRBJ2-3; CDR3nt: TGTGCCAGCAGCCCCAGGACAGGGGGCACAGATACGCAGTATTTT; CDR3aa: CASSPRTGGTDTQYF
v_gene: TRBV7-3; d_gene: TRBD1; abundance: -; j_gene: TRBJ2-4; CDR3nt: TGTGCCAGCAGCTCCCCGGGACAGGGGGGCATTCAGTACTTC; CDR3aa: CASSSPGQGGIQYF
v_gene: TRBV29-1; d_gene: -; abundance: -; j_gene: TRBJ1-1; CDR3nt: TGCAGCGTTTGGGGGGGCCGGAACACTGAAGCTTTCTTT; CDR3aa: CSVWGGRNTEAFF
v_gene: TRBV11-3; d_gene: TRBD2; abundance: -; j_gene: TRBJ2-1; CDR3nt: TGTGCCAGCAAGAGCAGGCTAGCGGGAGGACCCTCCTACAATGAGCAGTTCTTC; CDR3aa: CASKSRLAGGPSYNEQFF
v_gene: TRBV30; d_gene: TRBD1; abundance: -; j_gene: TRBJ2-2; CDR3nt: TGTGCCTGGAACTGGGGCAGGGGGAACGGGGAGCTGTTTTTT; CDR3aa: CAWNWGRGNGELFF
v_gene: TRBV6-4; d_gene: TRBD2; abundance: many; j_gene: TRBJ2-3; CDR3nt: TGTGCCAGCAGTGACTCTAGCGGGGGGGCAGATACGCAGTATTTT; CDR3aa: CASSDSSGGADTQYF
v_gene: TRBV5-5; d_gene: -; abundance: -; j_gene: TRBJ1-2; CDR3nt: TGTGCCAGCAGCTCCGGAAGTTCGGGGGTCTATGGCTACACCTTC; CDR3aa: CASSSGSSGVYGYTF
v_gene: TRBV6-5; d_gene: -; abundance: -; j_gene: TRBJ1-2; CDR3nt: TGTGCCAGCAGTTACGGAGTCAAGGGGTTTGGCTACACCTTC; CDR3aa: CASSYGVKGFGYTF
v_gene: TRBV4-1; d_gene: TRBD1; abundance: -; j_gene: TRBJ1-2; CDR3nt: TGCGCCAGCAGCCAACCGACCTCCAGGGGGCGTTTTGGCTACACCTTC; CDR3aa: CASSQPTSRGRFGYTF
v_gene: TRBV4-1; d_gene: -; abundance: once; j_gene: TRBJ1-2; CDR3nt: TGCGCCAGCAGCCAAGAGGGAGTGGGCGCCTATGGCTACACCTTC; CDR3aa: CASSQEGVGAYGYTF
v_gene: TRBV5-1; d_gene: TRBD2; abundance: -; j_gene: TRBJ2-2; CDR3nt: TGCGCCAGCAGCTTTGCCGGGACTAGTGCCACCGGGGAGCTGTTTTTT; CDR3aa: CASSFAGTSATGELFF
v_gene: TRBV18; d_gene: TRBD1; abundance: -; j_gene: TRBJ2-7; CDR3nt: TGTGCCAGCTCACCCGACAGGGGGCGCAGAGGGGAAAGATCGGAGGAGCAGTACTTC; CDR3aa: CASSPDRGRRGERSEEQYF
v_gene: TRBV7-2; d_gene: TRBD2; abundance: -; j_gene: TRBJ2-5; CDR3nt: TGTGCCAGCAGCCTTCAAGGGACTAGCGGGAGGTTGACCCAGTACTTC; CDR3aa: CASSLQGTSGRLTQYF
v_gene: TRBV9; d_gene: TRBD1; abundance: -; j_gene: TRBJ2-3; CDR3nt: TGTGCCAGCAGCTTCCGGGACAGGGATTACACAGATACGCAGTATTTT; CDR3aa: CASSFRDRDYTDTQYF
v_gene: TRBV5-4; d_gene: -; abundance: -; j_gene: TRBJ1-1; CDR3nt: TGTGCCAGCAGACCCGACATTAACACTGAAGCTTTCTTT; CDR3aa: CASRPDINTEAFF
v_gene: TRBV6-6; d_gene: -; abundance: -; j_gene: TRBJ2-7; CDR3nt: TGTGCCAGCAGTACACTAAGGACAAACGGACACGAGCAGTACTTC; CDR3aa: CASSTLRTNGHEQYF
v_gene: TRBV10-2; d_gene: TRBD2; abundance: -; j_gene: TRBJ2-5; CDR3nt: TGCGCCAGCAGTGAGTCCGGGGCGGGAGGGGGAAAGACCCAGTACTTC; CDR3aa: CASSESGAGGGKTQYF
v_gene: TRBV7-2; d_gene: -; abundance: -; j_gene: TRBJ1-1; CDR3nt: TGTGCCAGCAGCCCTCGTCGGGGGGGCACTGAAGCTTTCTTT; CDR3aa: CASSPRRGGTEAFF
v_gene: TRBV28; d_gene: TRBD1; abundance: -; j_gene: TRBJ2-2; CDR3nt: TGTGCCAGCACCCCTAGGGGGACAGCGAACACCGGGGAGCTGTTTTTT; CDR3aa: CASTPRGTANTGELFF
v_gene: TRBV18; d_gene: -; abundance: -; j_gene: TRBJ1-5; CDR3nt: TGTGCCAGCTCACGAGCAGGTCCAAATAGCAATCAGCCCCAGCATTTT; CDR3aa: CASSRAGPNSNQPQHF
v_gene: TRBV5-1; d_gene: TRBD1; abundance: once; j_gene: TRBJ2-5; CDR3nt: TGCGCCAGCAGCTTGGGACAGGGGGCCCAAGAGACCCAGTACTTC; CDR3aa: CASSLGQGAQETQYF
v_gene: TRBV29-1; d_gene: -; abundance: -; j_gene: TRBJ2-7; CDR3nt: TGCAGCGTCCGGGACAACTACGAGCAGTACTTC; CDR3aa: CSVRDNYEQYF
v_gene: TRBV30; d_gene: -; abundance: -; j_gene: TRBJ1-4; CDR3nt: TGTGCCTGGGGGACCACAGGGAATGAAAAACTGTTTTTT; CDR3aa: CAWGTTGNEKLFF
v_gene: TRBV18; d_gene: TRBD2; abundance: once; j_gene: TRBJ2-6; CDR3nt: TGTGCCAGCTCACCACGGACTGGGGCTAGCGGGTCCGGGGCCAACGTCCTGACTTTC; CDR3aa: CASSPRTGASGSGANVLTF
v_gene: TRBV2; d_gene: -; abundance: -; j_gene: TRBJ2-1; CDR3nt: TGTGCCAGCAGGAGGGGAGGGGGCTCCTACAATGAGCAGTTCTTC; CDR3aa: CASRRGGGSYNEQFF
v_gene: TRBV9; d_gene: TRBD1; abundance: -; j_gene: TRBJ1-5; CDR3nt: TGTGCCAGCAGCGACAGGGGTTGGGGTAGCAATCAGCCCCAGCATTTT; CDR3aa: CASSDRGWGSNQPQHF
v_gene: TRBV7-6; d_gene: TRBD1; abundance: -; j_gene: TRBJ1-2; CDR3nt: TGTGCCAGCAGCTTAGGGGACAGGGGGACGTGGTATGGCTACACCTTC; CDR3aa: CASSLGDRGTWYGYTF
v_gene: TRBV19; d_gene: -; abundance: -; j_gene: TRBJ2-5; CDR3nt: TGTGCCAGTAGTACTCAGCTCTGGAGCCCAGAGACCCAGTACTTC; CDR3aa: CASSTQLWSPETQYF
v_gene: TRBV25-1; d_gene: -; abundance: -; j_gene: TRBJ1-1; CDR3nt: TGTGCCAGCAGCAGGGATTTAATGAACACTGAAGCTTTCTTT; CDR3aa: CASSRDLMNTEAFF
v_gene: TRBV9; d_gene: -; abundance: -; j_gene: TRBJ2-5; CDR3nt: TGTGCCAGCAGCGTAGAGGGGGAGACCCAGTACTTC; CDR3aa: CASSVEGETQYF
v_gene: TRBV6-6; d_gene: TRBD2; abundance: -; j_gene: TRBJ2-5; CDR3nt: TGTGCCAGCAGCTCACGGGGGGAAGAGACCCAGTACTTC; CDR3aa: CASSSRGEETQYF
v_gene: TRBV9; d_gene: TRBD1; abundance: -; j_gene: TRBJ1-2; CDR3nt: TGTGCCAGCAGCGTAGCGTTGGCAGGGGGCAATGGCTACACCTTC; CDR3aa: CASSVALAGGNGYTF
v_gene: TRBV30; d_gene: TRBD2; abundance: -; j_gene: TRBJ2-7; CDR3nt: TGTGCCTGGAGTTGGGGGGGCGAGCAGTACTTC; CDR3aa: CAWSWGGEQYF
v_gene: TRBV5-1; d_gene: -; abundance: -; j_gene: TRBJ2-7; CDR3nt: TGCGCCAGCAGCTTGGCCGCGGGAACGTACGAGCAGTACTTC; CDR3aa: CASSLAAGTYEQYF
v_gene: TRBV5-4; d_gene: TRBD2; abundance: -; j_gene: TRBJ2-3; CDR3nt: TGTGCCAGCAGCTTGGGAGGTAGCGGGAATGGGCAGTATTTT; CDR3aa: CASSLGGSGNGQYF
v_gene: TRBV28; d_gene: -; abundance: -; j_gene: TRBJ1-1; CDR3nt: TGTGCCAGCAGTTCCCAGACAGCCTATGAAGCTTTCTTT; CDR3aa: CASSSQTAYEAFF
v_gene: TRBV5-4; d_gene: TRBD2; abundance: -; j_gene: TRBJ2-2; CDR3nt: TGTGCCAGCAGCGAGGGACTAGCGGGCACCGGGGAGCTGTTTTTT; CDR3aa: CASSEGLAGTGELFF
v_gene: TRBV2; d_gene: -; abundance: -; j_gene: TRBJ2-7; CDR3nt: TGTGTCGCTTCTAGACTATCTCCTTACGAGCAGTACTTC; CDR3aa: CVASRLSPYEQYF
v_gene: TRBV5-1; d_gene: -; abundance: -; j_gene: TRBJ1-6; CDR3nt: TGCGCCAGGGGGGGGTCCCTCCACTTT; CDR3aa: CARGGSLHF
v_gene: TRBV11-3; d_gene: -; abundance: -; j_gene: TRBJ2-7; CDR3nt: TGTGCCAGCAGCTCGGGACGGGAGTACGAGCAGTACTTC; CDR3aa: CASSSGREYEQYF
v_gene: TRBV10-2; d_gene: TRBD1; abundance: -; j_gene: TRBJ2-3; CDR3nt: TGCGCCAGCAGCGAACACTGGACAGGGGTCACAGATACGCAGTATTTT; CDR3aa: CASSEHWTGVTDTQYF
v_gene: TRBV18; d_gene: -; abundance: -; j_gene: TRBJ2-3; CDR3nt: TGTGCCAGCTCCTCAGGATCTCCCGCTACAGATACGCAGTATTTT; CDR3aa: CASSSGSPATDTQYF
v_gene: TRBV2; d_gene: -; abundance: few; j_gene: TRBJ1-4; CDR3nt: TGTGCCAGCATCAACTCGGGGGGTGAAAAACTGTTTTTT; CDR3aa: CASINSGGEKLFF
v_gene: TRBV9; d_gene: TRBD2; abundance: -; j_gene: TRBJ2-2; CDR3nt: TGTGCCAGCAGCGTAGTAGCGGGGGGAACCACCGGGGAGCTGTTTTTT; CDR3aa: CASSVVAGGTTGELFF
v_gene: TRBV9; d_gene: -; abundance: -; j_gene: TRBJ1-4; CDR3nt: TGTGCCAGCAGCGTAATGGGCCTTTCTAATGAAAAACTGTTTTTT; CDR3aa: CASSVMGLSNEKLFF
v_gene: TRBV19; d_gene: -; abundance: -; j_gene: TRBJ1-4; CDR3nt: TGTGCCAGTAGTCGAACGTTAGAGGACAGTTTTAATGAAAAACTGTTTTTT; CDR3aa: CASSRTLEDSFNEKLFF
v_gene: TRBV18; d_gene: TRBD1; abundance: -; j_gene: TRBJ1-1; CDR3nt: TGTGCCAGCTCACAACTCCCGGGACAGGCGATGAACACTGAAGCTTTCTTT; CDR3aa: CASSQLPGQAMNTEAFF
v_gene: TRBV11-2; d_gene: -; abundance: -; j_gene: TRBJ2-3; CDR3nt: TGTGCCAGCAGCCAACGTAGACCAGGCCAGCGCACAGATACGCAGTATTTT; CDR3aa: CASSQRRPGQRTDTQYF
v_gene: TRBV25-1; d_gene: TRBD1; abundance: -; j_gene: TRBJ2-7; CDR3nt: TGTGCCAGCAAACAGGGGGCAGGAGAAGAGCAGTACTTC; CDR3aa: CASKQGAGEEQYF